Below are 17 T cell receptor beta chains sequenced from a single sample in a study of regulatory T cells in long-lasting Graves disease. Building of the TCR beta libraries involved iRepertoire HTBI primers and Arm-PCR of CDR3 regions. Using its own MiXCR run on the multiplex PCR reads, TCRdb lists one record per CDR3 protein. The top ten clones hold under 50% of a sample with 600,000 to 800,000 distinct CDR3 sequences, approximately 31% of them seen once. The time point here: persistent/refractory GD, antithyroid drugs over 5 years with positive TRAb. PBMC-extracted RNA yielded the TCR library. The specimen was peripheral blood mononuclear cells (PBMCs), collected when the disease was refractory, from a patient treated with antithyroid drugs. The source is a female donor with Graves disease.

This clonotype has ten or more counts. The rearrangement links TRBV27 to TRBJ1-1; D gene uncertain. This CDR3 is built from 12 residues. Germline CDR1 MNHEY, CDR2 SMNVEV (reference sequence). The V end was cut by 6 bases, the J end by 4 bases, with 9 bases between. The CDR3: CASSLKGTEAFF. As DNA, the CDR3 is TGTGCCAGCAGCTTGAAGGGCACTGAAGCTTTCTTT.

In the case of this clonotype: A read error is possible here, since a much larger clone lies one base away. The CDR3 nucleotides are TGTGCCAGCAGTCACCGGACTAGCGGCTGCGAGCAGTACTTC. Translation: CASSHRTSGCEQYF. The chain couples TRBV12-3 or TRBV12-4 to TRBJ2-7; TRBD2 aligns across 10 bases. The CDR3 contains 14 residues. V dropped 5 bases and J dropped 6; count of bases not matched to a gene: 7.

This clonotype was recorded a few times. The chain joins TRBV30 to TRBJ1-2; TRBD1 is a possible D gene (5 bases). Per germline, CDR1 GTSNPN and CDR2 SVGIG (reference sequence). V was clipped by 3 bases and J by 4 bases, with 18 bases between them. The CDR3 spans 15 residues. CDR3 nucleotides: TGTGCCTGGAGAGGGGTCGGACCCTACGGCTATGGCTACACCTTC. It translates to CAWRGVGPYGYGYTF. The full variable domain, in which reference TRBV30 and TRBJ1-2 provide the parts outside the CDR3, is SQTIHQWPATLVQPVGSPLSLECTVEGTSNPNLYWYRQAAGRGLQLLFYSVGIGQISSEVPQNLSASRPQDRQFILSSKKLLLSDSGFYLCAWRGVGPYGYGYTFGSGTRLTVV.

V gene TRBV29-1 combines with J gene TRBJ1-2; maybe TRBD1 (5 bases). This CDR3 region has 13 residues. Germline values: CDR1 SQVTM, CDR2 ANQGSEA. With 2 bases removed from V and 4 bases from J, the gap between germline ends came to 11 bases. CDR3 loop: CSVEQGEGYGYTF. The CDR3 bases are TGCAGCGTTGAACAGGGAGAGGGCTATGGCTACACCTTC.

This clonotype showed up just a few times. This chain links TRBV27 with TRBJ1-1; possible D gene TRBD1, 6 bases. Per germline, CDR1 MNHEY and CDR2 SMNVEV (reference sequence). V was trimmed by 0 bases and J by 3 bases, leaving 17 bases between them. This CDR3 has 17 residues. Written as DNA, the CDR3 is TGTGCCAGCAGTTTATCGCAACTCCCAGGGGACGACACTGAAGCTTTCTTT. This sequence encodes CASSLSQLPGDDTEAFF.

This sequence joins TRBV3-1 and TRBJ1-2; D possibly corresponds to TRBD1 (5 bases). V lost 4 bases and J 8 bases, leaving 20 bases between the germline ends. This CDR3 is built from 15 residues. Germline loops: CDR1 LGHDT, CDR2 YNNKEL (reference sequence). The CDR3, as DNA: TGTGCCAGCAGCCGGTCCGGGACCCCAGGAGGAGGCTACACCTTC. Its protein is CASSRSGTPGGGYTF.

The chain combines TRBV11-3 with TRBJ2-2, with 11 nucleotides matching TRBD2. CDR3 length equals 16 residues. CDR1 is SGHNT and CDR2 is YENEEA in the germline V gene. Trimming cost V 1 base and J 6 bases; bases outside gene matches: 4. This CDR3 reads CASSLGASGRSGELFF. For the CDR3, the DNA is TGTGCCAGCAGCTTAGGTGCTAGCGGGAGGTCCGGGGAGCTGTTTTTT.

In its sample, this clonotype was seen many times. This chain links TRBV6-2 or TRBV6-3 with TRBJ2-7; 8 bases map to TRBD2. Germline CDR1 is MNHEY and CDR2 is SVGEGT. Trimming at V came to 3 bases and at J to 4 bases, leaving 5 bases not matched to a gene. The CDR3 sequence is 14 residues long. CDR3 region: CASSYGTGGYEQYF. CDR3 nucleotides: TGTGCCAGCAGTTATGGGACGGGGGGGTACGAGCAGTACTTC.

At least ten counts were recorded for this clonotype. The CDR3 spells CASSRRSSFGTQYF. DNA for the CDR3: TGTGCCAGCAGCCGCCGCTCGTCTTTCGGGACCCAGTACTTC. The V call is TRBV11-1, the J call TRBJ2-5; D not resolved. Trimming left V 5 bases short and J 7 bases short, with 17 bases between. CDR3 length: 14 residues. CDR1 and CDR2 from the germline V gene are SGHAT and FQDESV (reference sequence). The full variable domain, rest sourced from reference TRBV11-1 and TRBJ2-5, is EAEVAQSPRYKITEKSQAVAFWCDPISGHATLYWYRQILGQGPELLVQFQDESVVDDSQLPKDRFSAERLKGVDSTLKIQPAELGDSAMYLCASSRRSSFGTQYFGPGTRLLVL.

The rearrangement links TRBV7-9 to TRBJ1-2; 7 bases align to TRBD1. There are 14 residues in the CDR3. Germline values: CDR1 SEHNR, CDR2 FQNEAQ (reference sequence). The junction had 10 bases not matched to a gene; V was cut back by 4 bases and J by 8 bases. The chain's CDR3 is CASSYGDSLSGYTF. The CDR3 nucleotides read TGTGCCAGCAGCTACGGGGACAGCCTGAGCGGCTACACCTTC.

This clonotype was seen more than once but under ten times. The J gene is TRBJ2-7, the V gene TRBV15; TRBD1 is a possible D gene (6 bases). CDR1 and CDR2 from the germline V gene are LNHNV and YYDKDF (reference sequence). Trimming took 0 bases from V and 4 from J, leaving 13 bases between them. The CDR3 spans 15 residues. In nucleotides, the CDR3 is TGTGCCACCAGCAGAGATCTGGAACAGGGATACGAGCAGTACTTC. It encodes CATSRDLEQGYEQYF.

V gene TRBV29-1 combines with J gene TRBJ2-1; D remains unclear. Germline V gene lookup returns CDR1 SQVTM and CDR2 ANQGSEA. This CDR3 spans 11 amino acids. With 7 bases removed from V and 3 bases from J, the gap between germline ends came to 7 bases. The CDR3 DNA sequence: TGCAGCGGCTTACTCTACAATGAGCAGTTCTTC. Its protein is CSGLLYNEQFF.

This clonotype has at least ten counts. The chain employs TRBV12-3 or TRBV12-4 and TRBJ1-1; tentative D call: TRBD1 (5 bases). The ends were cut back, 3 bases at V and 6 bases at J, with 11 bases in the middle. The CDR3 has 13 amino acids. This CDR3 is CASSFLAGAEAFF. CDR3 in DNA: TGTGCCAGCAGTTTTTTGGCGGGGGCTGAAGCTTTCTTT.

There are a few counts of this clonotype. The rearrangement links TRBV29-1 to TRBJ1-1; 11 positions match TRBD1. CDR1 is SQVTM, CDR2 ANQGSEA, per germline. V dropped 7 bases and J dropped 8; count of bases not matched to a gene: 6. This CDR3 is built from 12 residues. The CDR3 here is CSAGQGAGEAFF. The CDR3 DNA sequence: TGCAGCGCCGGACAGGGGGCGGGGGAAGCTTTCTTT.

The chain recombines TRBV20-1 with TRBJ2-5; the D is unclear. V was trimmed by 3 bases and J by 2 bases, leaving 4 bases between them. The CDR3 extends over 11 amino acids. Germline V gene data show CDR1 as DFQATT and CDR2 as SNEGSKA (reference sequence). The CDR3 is CSASRQETQYF. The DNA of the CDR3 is TGCAGTGCTAGTAGACAAGAGACCCAGTACTTC.

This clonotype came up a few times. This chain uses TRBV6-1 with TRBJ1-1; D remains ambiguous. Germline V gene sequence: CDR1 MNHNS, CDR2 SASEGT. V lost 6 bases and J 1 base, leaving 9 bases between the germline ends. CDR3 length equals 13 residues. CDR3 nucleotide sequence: TGTGCCAGCAGGGAGATTTGGAACACTGAAGCTTTCTTT. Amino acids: CASREIWNTEAFF.

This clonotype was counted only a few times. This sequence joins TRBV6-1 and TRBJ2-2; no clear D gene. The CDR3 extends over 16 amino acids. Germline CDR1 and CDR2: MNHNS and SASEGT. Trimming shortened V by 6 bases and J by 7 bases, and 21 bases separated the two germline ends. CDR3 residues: CASSQDTMYPVGELFF. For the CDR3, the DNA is TGTGCCAGCAGCCAAGACACGATGTACCCCGTCGGGGAGCTGTTTTTT.